This TCR beta chain was profiled in a study of blood T cell repertoires in COVID-19. Study at large: The cDNA or gDNA used as material had been derived from T cells, B-cell-depleted T cells, or PBMCs.

Original processing notes: Amplification from reference gene primers served as the basis for estimated nucleated cell counts. Assay used: immunoSEQ multiplex PCR; TCRdb lists only in-frame clones, some missing. V and J calls and clone size follow that table, whereas D and trimming were derived from the DNA. The table records about 170,000 clones, roughly nine tenths of them present only once. Enrolment of Seattle patients took place during active infection, and they were followed longitudinally. CDR3 length: 15 residues. Germline CDR1 reads LGHDT; CDR2 reads YNNKEL (reference sequence). The V and J ends lost 2 bases and 6 bases respectively, with 14 bases between them.

The sequence derives from a woman in her sixties with COVID-19, enrolled during active disease. The chain combines TRBV3-1 (or the pseudogene TRBV3-2) with TRBJ2-1, with D possibly being TRBD2 (6 bases). The sample was peripheral blood. In DNA form, the CDR3 reads TGTGCCAGCAGCCAAAAGGGACTCCCTCCCAATGAGCAGTTCTTC. This encodes CASSQKGLPPNEQFF.